The rows below give T cell receptor beta chains drawn from one sample of a study of identical twins. TCRdb reanalysed the 5' RACE reads using MiXCR and keeps one entry per CDR3 protein. Of around 510,000 distinct CDR3 sequences in the sample, about 13% are singletons; the top ten hold approximately 1%. The same data also contributed to another study, on yellow fever vaccine responses in identical twins.

The sequencing input was CD4+ T cells sorted from blood. Receptors originate from a young woman in good health. CDR3s include the opening cysteine and the closing phenylalanine or tryptophan. D genes are given only for firm matches. Clone size is shown for a subset of rows, as once, few, many or a class of expanded clone.

abundance,j_gene,d_gene,v_gene,CDR3aa,CDR3nt
few,TRBJ2-1,TRBD2,TRBV5-1,CASSPGQLAGDLKFF,TGCGCCAGCAGCCCGGGGCAACTAGCGGGAGATCTAAAGTTCTTC
-,TRBJ2-3,TRBD2,TRBV20-1,CSAVREGTQYF,TGCAGTGCTGTCAGGGAGGGTACGCAGTATTTT
-,TRBJ2-7,-,TRBV24-1,CATSDSTGSYEQYF,TGTGCCACCAGTGACAGTACAGGATCCTACGAGCAGTACTTC
-,TRBJ2-5,TRBD2,TRBV4-2,CASSHATKRGAWGETQYF,TGTGCCAGCAGTCACGCAACAAAGCGGGGGGCCTGGGGAGAGACCCAGTACTTC
few,TRBJ2-2,-,TRBV29-1,CSGSAETHNTGELFF,TGCAGCGGCTCGGCGGAAACCCATAACACCGGGGAGCTGTTTTTT
-,TRBJ1-1,-,TRBV30,CAWSFDPKGGEAFF,TGTGCCTGGAGTTTCGATCCTAAAGGAGGTGAAGCTTTCTTT
many,TRBJ2-2,TRBD1,TRBV10-3,CASVGTGVTGELFF,TGTGCCTCCGTTGGGACAGGGGTCACCGGGGAGCTGTTTTTT
-,TRBJ1-2,TRBD1,TRBV12-3/TRBV12-4,CASSLELGTAFNYGYTF,TGTGCCAGCAGTTTAGAATTAGGGACAGCCTTTAACTATGGCTACACCTTC
-,TRBJ1-2,-,TRBV20-1,CSAAAGAGYTF,TGCAGTGCCGCCGCCGGGGCGGGCTACACCTTC
-,TRBJ2-1,TRBD1,TRBV11-2,CASSPRRGTGTGNEQFF,TGTGCCAGCAGCCCGAGGCGCGGGACAGGGACTGGGAATGAGCAGTTCTTC
many,TRBJ2-5,-,TRBV29-1,CSVEGRVETQYF,TGCAGCGTTGAAGGGAGGGTGGAGACCCAGTACTTC
-,TRBJ2-4,-,TRBV2,CASGKTQDTLLAKNIQYF,TGTGCCAGCGGAAAGACACAGGATACATTATTAGCCAAAAACATTCAGTACTTC
-,TRBJ2-7,-,TRBV29-1,CSVANWGHSYEQYF,TGCAGCGTTGCGAATTGGGGGCATTCCTACGAGCAGTACTTC
-,TRBJ2-3,TRBD1,TRBV6-4,CASSPDRGRDTQYF,TGTGCCAGCAGTCCGGACAGGGGGCGCGATACGCAGTATTTT
-,TRBJ2-6,TRBD1,TRBV5-1,CASSRTGASSSGANVLTF,TGCGCCAGCAGCAGAACAGGGGCGTCGAGCTCTGGGGCCAACGTCCTGACTTTC
few,TRBJ2-2,TRBD2,TRBV12-3/TRBV12-4,CASSGAGGIGELFF,TGTGCCAGCAGTGGAGCGGGGGGGATCGGGGAGCTGTTTTTT
many,TRBJ2-5,-,TRBV7-2,CASSLGVQETQYF,TGTGCCAGCAGCTTAGGCGTACAAGAGACCCAGTACTTC
few,TRBJ2-7,-,TRBV20-1,CSASDDMASYEQYF,TGCAGTGCTAGTGATGACATGGCGTCCTACGAGCAGTACTTC